One sample yielded the 10 T cell receptor beta chains listed below, sequenced in a study of shared clonotypes between healthy human individuals. Naive CD8 isolation took CD45RO-negative cells positively selected for CCR7 and excluded terminally differentiated effector memory CD45RA+ cells. Repertoires were generated with immunoSEQ multiplex PCR, while TCRdb's copy carries only in-frame clones and drops some. Of about 580,000 clones in the sample, 98% were seen once. Sequences were obtained from naive CD8+ T cells sorted from blood. The receptor source for this set is a man aged 25 to 40 in good health.

The chain joins TRBV7-7 to TRBJ2-7; TRBD1 matches 10 bases. The CDR3 runs 14 residues. Germline values: CDR1 SSHAT, CDR2 FNYEAQ (reference sequence). The trim removed 3 bases at V and 7 bases at J, leaving 6 bases unmatched. CDR3 DNA: TGTGCCAGCAGCTTGACGACAGGGGGCGGTGAGCAGTACTTC. This translates into CASSLTTGGGEQYF.

The gene calls are TRBV2 and TRBJ1-1; TRBD1 agrees at 10 bases. Unmatched junction bases numbered 3, after V lost 4 bases and J lost 7 bases. CDR3 length equals 13 residues. CDR1 is SNHLY, CDR2 FYNNEI, per germline. CDR3 DNA: TGTGCCAGCAGTGGACAGGGGGCAGGTGAAGCTTTCTTT. Its translation is CASSGQGAGEAFF.

The J gene is TRBJ2-1, the V gene TRBV9, with TRBD2 matching 11 bases. The V and J ends lost 0 bases and 12 bases, in that order; junction bases with no gene match: 8. The CDR3 spans 15 residues. The germline V gene encodes CDR1 SGDLS and CDR2 YYNGEE. The CDR3 bases are TGTGCCAGCAGCGTAGCCTATAGCGGGAGGGCCGGGCAGTTCTTC. As protein: CASSVAYSGRAGQFF.

Comments on this clone: Different DNA sequences within this sample yield the same CDR3. The genes are TRBV27 and TRBJ2-7, with TRBD2 matching 8 bases. Germline loops: CDR1 MNHEY, CDR2 SMNVEV (reference sequence). After removal of 4 bases from V and 2 bases from J, the junction contained 1 base not matched to a gene. This CDR3 has 13 residues. CDR3 loop: CASSYGRAYEQYF. The CDR3 DNA sequence: TGTGCCAGCAGTTACGGGAGGGCCTACGAGCAGTACTTC.

V and J are TRBV21-1 and TRBJ1-4. TRBV21-1 is classified as a pseudogene. The CDR3 totals 18 residues. CDR3 nucleotide sequence: TGTGCCAGCAGCAAAGAAGAGGGCGGAGGGGACCGTAATGAAAAACTGTTTTTT. Protein product: CASSKEEGGGDRNEKLFF.

This clone was recorded once. This chain connects TRBV7-9 to TRBJ2-1; TRBD2 aligns across 7 bases. This CDR3 region has 16 residues. The junction had 8 bases not matched to a gene; V was cut back by 2 bases and J by 4 bases. Germline V CDR1 and CDR2: SEHNR, FQNEAQ (reference sequence). CDR3 protein: CASSLLLATYYNEQFF. In DNA, the CDR3 is TGTGCCAGCAGCTTATTACTAGCGACCTATTACAATGAGCAGTTCTTC.

The genes are TRBV28 and TRBJ1-2, with a weak D call TRBD1 (6 bases). This CDR3 is built from 15 residues. Germline V lookup: CDR1 MDHEN, CDR2 SYDVKM. Trimming removed 5 bases from V and 4 bases from J, with 17 bases in between. The chain's CDR3 is CASSGTGTRSYGYTF. The DNA of the CDR3 is TGTGCCAGCAGTGGGACCGGGACACGGAGCTATGGCTACACCTTC.

The rearrangement links TRBV4-3 to TRBJ2-1, with TRBD1 matching over 7 bases. The CDR3 is made up of 18 amino acids. The junction had 18 bases not matched to a gene; V was cut back by 2 bases and J by 8 bases. Germline values: CDR1 LGHNA, CDR2 YSLEER. The CDR3 loop is CASSQWPLERGLVYEQFF. The CDR3 DNA reads as TGCGCCAGCAGCCAATGGCCCCTGGAGAGGGGGCTAGTATATGAGCAGTTCTTC.

This chain links TRBV29-1 with TRBJ1-1, with TRBD1 as a possible D gene (5 bases). Trimming cost V 4 bases and J 5 bases, with 11 bases left between them. The length of the CDR3 is 12 residues. Per germline, CDR1 SQVTM and CDR2 ANQGSEA. The CDR3 DNA reads TGCAGCGTTGTGGGGGGAAGGACTGAAGCTTTCTTT. Its protein is CSVVGGRTEAFF.

The V call is TRBV4-3, the J call TRBJ2-1, with 12 nucleotides matching TRBD2. V dropped 4 bases and J dropped 10; count of bases not matched to a gene: 8. CDR1 and CDR2 from the germline V gene are LGHNA and YSLEER. The length of the CDR3 is 15 residues. The CDR3: CASSPRLAGVVEQFF. The CDR3 bases are TGCGCCAGCAGCCCCCGACTAGCGGGGGTGGTGGAGCAGTTCTTC.